This T cell receptor (beta chain) emerged from a study of identical twins (TCRdb year 2016). Context from the whole study: To test whether fetal clonotypes persist, this study deep-sequenced TCR alpha and beta repertoires from monozygotic twins, from unrelated adults of various ages, and from cord blood. Replicate twin experiments were performed at different times using different library preparation protocols to rule out contamination.

In regard to this clonotype: What this receptor recognizes is not known. Within one base of it there is no much larger clone, and no base qualities were kept.

The library was obtained by 5' RACE. Sequencing relied on an Illumina HiSeq 2000. A universal primer binding site was introduced by template switching, and a unique molecular identifier was present in the final cDNA, enabling accurate counting of TCR cDNA molecules. Specific primers in the conserved constant-segment region were used to synthesize first-strand cDNA for the TCR alpha and beta chains. Each cDNA library was double barcoded, with a SMART-Mk sample barcode plus Illumina barcodes, to control for contamination. TruSeq adapter sequences, together with Illumina sample barcodes, were added in two successive PCR steps. The TCR alpha and beta cDNA libraries were sequenced on the Illumina HiSeq platform using custom primers. Under the source paper's analysis protocol: MiGEC processed the raw reads to extract unique molecular identifiers, while MiXCR was used to determine the CDR3 positions. Recombination models were inferred per individual with the repgenHMM and IGoR tools using an EM algorithm. Shared clonotype analysis was performed with the tcR package in R, normalizing sharing by the product of cloneset sizes. To study raw recombination free of thymic and clonal selection effects, out-of-frame nonproductive sequences were analyzed. The raw public reads went through TCRdb reprocessing: fastp at Q25, MiXCR clone calling, in-frame beta chains kept. Rows matching on CDR3 protein sequence are summarized as one entry with the most common DNA and genes. TCRdb, rather than the study authors, made the V and J calls. The sample records about 530,000 distinct CDR3 sequences, about 15% of which are singletons. In total, the top ten clones hold roughly 0.44% of the sample.

The CDR3 runs 14 residues from the cysteine to the phenylalanine. The DNA shown is the 42-base CDR3, in frame from base 1. Between the V and J ends, shortened by 8 bases and 5 bases respectively, the junction contains 17 bases. Per the germline V gene (reference sequence), SEHNR is the CDR1 and FQNEAQ is the CDR2. Every donor was a healthy Caucasian. The twin cohort consisted of three pairs of female monozygotic twins, all aged roughly 18 to 30 years. Positive isolation kits from Invitrogen were used to isolate CD4+ and CD8+ T cell populations. Paper-wide results and their limitations: Because the same donors could not be followed over many years, conclusions were based on cross-sectional statistical analysis. Zero-insertion analyses could be partly confounded by invariant T cells such as MAIT and iNKT, although diverse VJ usage argued against such confounding for most clonotypes. The excess sharing between twins in beta out-of-frame sequences was weaker because fewer shared sequences reduced the signal-to-noise ratio. Fewer insertions were carried by abundant cord blood beta clonotypes; a weaker similar trend was observed in young adult naive repertoires, while no such trend was observed in memory repertoires. In monozygotic twins, recombination models systematically underestimated out-of-frame TCR alpha sharing, but the models matched the sharing seen between unrelated individuals. Compared with coincidental sharing between unrelated individuals, out-of-frame TCR alpha sequences shared between twins showed an excess of sequences with low generation probability.

This sample was shared with a second study, whose subject was yellow fever vaccine responses in identical twins. The second study, in turn, reports: According to the authors, the vaccine-induced T cell response in identical twins seemed to be partly convergent and partly specific to each individual. In identical twins, the study followed T cell clones that responded to the vaccine with precision.

The chain is assembled from TRBV7-9 and TRBJ2-3, with a tentative D gene TRBD2 over 6 matching bases. The sequenced material came from CD4+ T cells sorted from blood. This clonotype was sampled from a woman younger than 30 in good health. The DNA sequence follows: TGTGCCAGCGGGCCAAGGCGGGGAGGAGATACGCAGTATTTT. Protein translation: CASGPRRGGDTQYF.